This T cell receptor beta chain was retrieved from a study of T cell clonotyping in hematopoietic cell transplantation. Measured with immunoSEQ multiplex PCR; TCRdb has only the in-frame clones, and not every one. Among 15,000 to 20,000 clones, approximately 85% were seen once, and the ten largest hold around 4.3%. Regarding the study as a whole: Recipient TCR diversity dropped after transplant; expanded clonotypes rose from day 30 to 180. CD4 and CD8 repertoire contributions could not be separated without sorting.

CDR1 is SNHLY and CDR2 is FYNNEI in the germline V gene. The CDR3 is 15 residues long. Deletions cut 5 bases from V and 2 bases from J, with 13 bases between. Concerning this clone: Its antigen remains unidentified.

The sequencing sample was made of peripheral blood mononuclear cells. The chain links TRBV2 to TRBJ1-3; D not resolved. This clonotype originated in a woman aged 40-49 years in good health. Some clones in this sample may be carry-over from other donors' samples. The CDR3 protein is CASSLGRNAGNTIYF. CDR3 bases: TGTGCCAGCAGTTTAGGCAGGAACGCTGGAAACACCATATATTTT.